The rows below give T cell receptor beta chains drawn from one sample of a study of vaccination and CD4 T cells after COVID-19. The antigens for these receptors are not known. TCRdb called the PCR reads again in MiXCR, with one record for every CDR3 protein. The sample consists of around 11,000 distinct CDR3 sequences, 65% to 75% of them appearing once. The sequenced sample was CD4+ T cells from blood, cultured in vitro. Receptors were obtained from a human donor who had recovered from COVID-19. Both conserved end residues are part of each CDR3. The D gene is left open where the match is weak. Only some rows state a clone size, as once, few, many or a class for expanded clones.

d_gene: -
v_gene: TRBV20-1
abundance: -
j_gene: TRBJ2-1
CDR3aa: CSAILTYNEQFF
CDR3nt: TGCAGTGCTATTTTGACGTACAATGAGCAGTTCTTC

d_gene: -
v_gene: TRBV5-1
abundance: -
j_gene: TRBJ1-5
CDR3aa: CASSPTDGRNQPQHF
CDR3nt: TGCGCCAGCAGCCCGACAGACGGACGCAATCAGCCCCAGCATTTT

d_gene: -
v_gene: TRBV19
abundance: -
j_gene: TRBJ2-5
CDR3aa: CASSISPWETQYF
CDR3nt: TGTGCCAGTAGTATAAGCCCGTGGGAGACCCAGTACTTC

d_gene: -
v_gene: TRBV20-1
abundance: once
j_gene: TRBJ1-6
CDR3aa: CSATKEGSSPLHF
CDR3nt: TGCAGTGCTACGAAGGAAGGGAGTTCACCCCTCCACTTT

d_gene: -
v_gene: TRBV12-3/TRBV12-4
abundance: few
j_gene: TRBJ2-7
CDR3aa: CASSLGRSYEQYF
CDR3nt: TGTGCCAGCAGTTTAGGGCGGTCCTACGAGCAGTACTTC

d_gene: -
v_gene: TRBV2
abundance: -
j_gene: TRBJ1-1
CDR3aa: CASRGLGTEAFF
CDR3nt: TGTGCCAGCAGGGGACTCGGGACTGAAGCTTTCTTT

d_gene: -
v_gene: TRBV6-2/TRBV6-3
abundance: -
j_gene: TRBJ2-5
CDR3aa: CASSYSSETGMRGTQYF
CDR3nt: TGTGCCAGCAGTTACTCATCGGAGACGGGGATGAGGGGGACCCAGTACTTC

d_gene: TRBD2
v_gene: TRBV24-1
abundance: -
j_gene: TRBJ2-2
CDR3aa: CATSDFELAGAGELFF
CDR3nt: TGTGCCACCAGTGATTTTGAACTAGCGGGAGCCGGGGAGCTGTTTTTT

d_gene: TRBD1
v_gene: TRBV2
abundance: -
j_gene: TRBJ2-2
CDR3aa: CASSYRGLNTGELFF
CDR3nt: TGTGCCAGCAGTTACAGGGGGCTTAACACCGGGGAGCTGTTTTTT

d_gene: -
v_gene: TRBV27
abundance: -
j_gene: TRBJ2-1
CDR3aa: CASSLGFYNEQFF
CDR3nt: TGTGCCAGCAGTTTAGGGTTCTACAATGAGCAGTTCTTC

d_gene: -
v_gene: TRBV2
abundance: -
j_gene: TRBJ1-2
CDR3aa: CASSVNGFSYGYTF
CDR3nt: TGTGCCAGCAGTGTGAACGGGTTTTCCTATGGCTACACCTTC

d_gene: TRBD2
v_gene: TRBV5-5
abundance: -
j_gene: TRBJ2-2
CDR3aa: CASSFRLAGDTGELFF
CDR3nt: TGTGCCAGCAGCTTCCGTCTAGCGGGGGACACCGGGGAGCTGTTTTTT

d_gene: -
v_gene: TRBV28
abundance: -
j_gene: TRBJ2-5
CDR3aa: CASSLNGQGLQETQYF
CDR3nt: TGTGCCAGCAGTTTAAATGGGCAGGGCCTCCAAGAGACCCAGTACTTC

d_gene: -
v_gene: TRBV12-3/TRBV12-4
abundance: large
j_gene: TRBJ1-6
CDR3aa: CASSSSGQLSPLHF
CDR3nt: TGTGCCAGCAGTTCATCAGGACAGCTTTCACCCCTCCACTTT

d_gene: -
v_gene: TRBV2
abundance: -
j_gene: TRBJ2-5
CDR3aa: CASSEQGQETQYF
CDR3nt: TGTGCCAGCAGTGAACAGGGGCAAGAGACCCAGTACTTC

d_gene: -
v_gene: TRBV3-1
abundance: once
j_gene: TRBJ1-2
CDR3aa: CASSHTTGYGYTF
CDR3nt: TGTGCCAGCAGCCATACTACAGGCTATGGCTACACCTTC

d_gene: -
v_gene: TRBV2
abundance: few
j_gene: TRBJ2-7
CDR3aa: CASNTQGPYEQYF
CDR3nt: TGTGCCAGCAATACACAGGGCCCCTACGAGCAGTACTTC

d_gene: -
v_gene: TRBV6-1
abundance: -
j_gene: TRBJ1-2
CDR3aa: CAISVRTDVPYTF
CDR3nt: TGTGCCATCAGTGTACGGACGGACGTGCCCTACACCTTC

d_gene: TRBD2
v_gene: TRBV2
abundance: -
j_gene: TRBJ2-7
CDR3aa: CASSGALAGAYEQYF
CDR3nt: TGTGCCAGCAGTGGGGCGCTAGCGGGGGCCTACGAGCAGTACTTC

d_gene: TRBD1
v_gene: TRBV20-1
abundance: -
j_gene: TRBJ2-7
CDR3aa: CSANDRRTGIYEQYF
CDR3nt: TGCAGTGCTAACGATCGACGGACAGGAATTTACGAGCAGTACTTC

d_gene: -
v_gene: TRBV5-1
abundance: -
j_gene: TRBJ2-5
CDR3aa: CASSLGRGGRETQYF
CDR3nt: TGCGCCAGCAGCTTGGGCCGTGGTGGCCGGGAGACCCAGTACTTC

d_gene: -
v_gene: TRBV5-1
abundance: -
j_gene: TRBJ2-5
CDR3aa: CASSLAASPEETQYF
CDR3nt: TGCGCCAGCAGCTTGGCGGCTAGCCCTGAGGAGACCCAGTACTTC

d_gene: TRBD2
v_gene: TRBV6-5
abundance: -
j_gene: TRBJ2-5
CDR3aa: CASSYSNLAGGGETQYF
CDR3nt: TGTGCCAGCAGTTACTCGAACCTAGCGGGAGGTGGAGAGACCCAGTACTTC

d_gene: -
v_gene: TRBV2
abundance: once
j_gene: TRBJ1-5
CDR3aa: CASSVGGDGLAQHF
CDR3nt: TGTGCCAGCAGTGTGGGAGGGGACGGTCTGGCCCAGCATTTT

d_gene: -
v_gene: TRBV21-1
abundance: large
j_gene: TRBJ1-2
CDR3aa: CASSKVRGANIRNYGYTF
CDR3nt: TGTGCCAGCAGCAAAGTAAGGGGGGCGAATATTCGTAACTATGGCTACACCTTC

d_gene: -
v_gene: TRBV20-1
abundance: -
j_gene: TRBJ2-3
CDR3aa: CSARLALVTDTQYF
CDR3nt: TGCAGTGCTAGACTAGCGTTAGTCACAGATACGCAGTATTTT

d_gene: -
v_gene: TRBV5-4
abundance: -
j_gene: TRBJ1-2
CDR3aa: CASSLDRRGYTF
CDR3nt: TGTGCCAGCAGCCTGGATCGGCGGGGCTACACCTTC

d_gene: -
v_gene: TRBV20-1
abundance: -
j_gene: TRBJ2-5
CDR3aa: CSALRGLRETQYF
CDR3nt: TGCAGTGCTCTACGCGGGTTAAGGGAGACCCAGTACTTC

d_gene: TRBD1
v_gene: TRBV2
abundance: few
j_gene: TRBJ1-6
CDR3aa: CASDRENSPLHF
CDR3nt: TGTGCCAGCGACAGGGAAAATTCACCCCTCCACTTT

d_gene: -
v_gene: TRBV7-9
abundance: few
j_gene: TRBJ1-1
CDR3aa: CASSRDGEAFF
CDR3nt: TGTGCCAGCAGCCGCGACGGTGAAGCTTTCTTT

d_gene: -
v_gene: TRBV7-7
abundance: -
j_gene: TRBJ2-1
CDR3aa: CASSPARTAYNEQFF
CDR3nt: TGTGCTAGCAGCCCCGCCCGGACAGCCTACAATGAGCAGTTCTTC

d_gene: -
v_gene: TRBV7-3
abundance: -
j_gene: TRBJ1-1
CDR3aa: CASSLTVSSVRTEAFF
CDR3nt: TGTGCCAGCAGCTTAACCGTATCGAGTGTTCGCACTGAAGCTTTCTTT

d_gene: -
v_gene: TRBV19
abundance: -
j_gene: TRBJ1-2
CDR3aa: CASSIGPRFGYGYTF
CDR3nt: TGTGCCAGTAGTATCGGGCCCCGGTTCGGCTATGGCTACACCTTC

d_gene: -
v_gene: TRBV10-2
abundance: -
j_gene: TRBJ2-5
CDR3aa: CASSSGHLAGETQYF
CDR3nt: TGCGCCAGCAGTTCGGGACACCTGGCGGGGGAGACCCAGTACTTC

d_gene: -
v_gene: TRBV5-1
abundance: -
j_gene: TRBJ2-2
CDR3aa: CASRREEDGELFF
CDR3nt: TGCGCCAGCAGAAGGGAGGAGGACGGGGAGCTGTTTTTT

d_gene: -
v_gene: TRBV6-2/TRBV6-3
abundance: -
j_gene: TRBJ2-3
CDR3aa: CAGSYRDVNTQYF
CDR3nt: TGTGCCGGCAGTTACAGGGATGTGAATACGCAGTATTTT

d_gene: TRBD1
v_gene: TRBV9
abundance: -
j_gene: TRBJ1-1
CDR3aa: CASSPAWTGRMNTEAFF
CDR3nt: TGTGCCAGCAGCCCAGCTTGGACAGGGAGGATGAACACTGAAGCTTTCTTT

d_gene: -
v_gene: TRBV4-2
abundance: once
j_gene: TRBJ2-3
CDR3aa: CASSQGGSAGTDTQYF
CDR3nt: TGTGCCAGCAGCCAAGGGGGCAGCGCCGGCACAGATACGCAGTATTTT

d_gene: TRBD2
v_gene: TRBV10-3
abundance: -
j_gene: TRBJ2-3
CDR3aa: CAIRAGVGPDTQYF
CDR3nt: TGTGCCATCAGGGCGGGAGTTGGCCCAGATACGCAGTATTTT

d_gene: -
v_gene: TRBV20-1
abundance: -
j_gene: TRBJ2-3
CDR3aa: CSAPRQGTDTQYF
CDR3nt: TGCAGTGCTCCCCGCCAGGGAACAGATACGCAGTATTTT

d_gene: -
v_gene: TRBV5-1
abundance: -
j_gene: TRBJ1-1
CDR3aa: CASSSSLRTATNTEAFF
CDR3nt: TGCGCCAGCAGCTCATCGCTCCGGACAGCTACGAACACTGAAGCTTTCTTT

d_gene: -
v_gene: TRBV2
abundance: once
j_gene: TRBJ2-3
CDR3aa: CASGGTPLTDTQYF
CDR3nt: TGTGCCAGCGGGGGGACTCCCCTCACGGATACGCAGTATTTT

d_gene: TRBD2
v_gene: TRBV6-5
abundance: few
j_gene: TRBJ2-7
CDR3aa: CASSYSTSGSYEQYF
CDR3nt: TGTGCCAGCAGTTACTCGACCAGCGGGAGCTACGAGCAGTACTTC

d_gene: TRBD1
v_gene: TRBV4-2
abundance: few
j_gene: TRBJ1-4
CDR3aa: CASSPVRGNEKLFF
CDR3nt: TGTGCCAGCAGCCCGGTCAGGGGGAATGAAAAACTGTTTTTT

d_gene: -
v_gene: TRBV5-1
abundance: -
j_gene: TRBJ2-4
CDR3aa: CASSASVSKNIQYF
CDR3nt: TGCGCCAGCAGCGCTAGCGTGAGCAAAAACATTCAGTACTTC

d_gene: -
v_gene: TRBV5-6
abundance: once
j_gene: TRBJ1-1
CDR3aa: CASSRDNLGAFF
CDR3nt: TGTGCCAGCAGCCGGGACAATCTAGGGGCTTTCTTT

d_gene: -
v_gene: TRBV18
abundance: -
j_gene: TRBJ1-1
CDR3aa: CASSPMNTEAFF
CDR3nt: TGTGCCAGCTCACCTATGAACACTGAAGCTTTCTTT

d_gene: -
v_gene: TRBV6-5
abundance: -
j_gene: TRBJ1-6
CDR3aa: CASSYRGGAYSPLHF
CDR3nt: TGTGCCAGCAGTTACCGCGGGGGCGCATATTCACCCCTCCACTTT

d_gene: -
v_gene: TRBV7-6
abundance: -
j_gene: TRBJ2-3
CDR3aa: CASSYSTDTQYF
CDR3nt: TGTGCCAGCAGCTATAGCACAGATACGCAGTATTTT

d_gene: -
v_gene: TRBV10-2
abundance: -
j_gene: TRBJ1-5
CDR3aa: CASSERRVSNQPQHF
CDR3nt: TGCGCCAGCAGTGAGAGGCGGGTTAGCAATCAGCCCCAGCATTTT

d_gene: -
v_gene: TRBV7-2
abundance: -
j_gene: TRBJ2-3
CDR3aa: CASSSSRTDTQYF
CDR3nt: TGTGCCAGCAGCTCATCTCGCACAGATACGCAGTATTTT

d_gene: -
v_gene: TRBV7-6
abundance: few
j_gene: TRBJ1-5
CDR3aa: CASSLVNQPQHF
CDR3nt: TGTGCCAGCAGCTTAGTCAATCAGCCCCAGCATTTT

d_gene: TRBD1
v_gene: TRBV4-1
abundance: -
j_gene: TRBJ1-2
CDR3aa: CASSARGSTGGSNGYTF
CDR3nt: TGCGCCAGCAGCGCAAGGGGTTCGACAGGGGGTAGTAATGGCTACACCTTC